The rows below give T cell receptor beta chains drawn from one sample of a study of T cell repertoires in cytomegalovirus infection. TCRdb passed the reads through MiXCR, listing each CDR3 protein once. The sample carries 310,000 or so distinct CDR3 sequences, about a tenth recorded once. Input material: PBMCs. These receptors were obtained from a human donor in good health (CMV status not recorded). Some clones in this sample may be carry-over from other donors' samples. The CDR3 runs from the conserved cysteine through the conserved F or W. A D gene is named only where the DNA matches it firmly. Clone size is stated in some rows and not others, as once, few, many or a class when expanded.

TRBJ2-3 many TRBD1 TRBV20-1 CSADRDRVTDTQYF TGCAGTGCTGACCGGGACAGGGTGACAGATACGCAGTATTTT
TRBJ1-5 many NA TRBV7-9 CASTPERVQPQHF TGTGCCAGCACCCCAGAACGGGTTCAGCCCCAGCATTTT
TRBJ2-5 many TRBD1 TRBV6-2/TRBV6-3 CASSWNPLGQGYQETQYF TGTGCCAGCAGTTGGAACCCCCTGGGACAGGGGTACCAAGAGACCCAGTACTTC
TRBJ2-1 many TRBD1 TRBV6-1 CASSPLGDRVYNEQFF TGTGCCAGCAGCCCACTGGGGGACAGGGTCTACAATGAGCAGTTCTTC
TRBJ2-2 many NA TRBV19 CASRLTGSTGELFF TGTGCCAGTAGACTAACAGGGAGCACCGGGGAGCTGTTTTTT
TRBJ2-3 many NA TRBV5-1 CASSLQPTSTDTQYF TGCGCCAGCAGCTTGCAACCAACTAGCACAGATACGCAGTATTTT
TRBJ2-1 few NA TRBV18 CASSTRKGQRDNEQFF TGTGCCAGCTCCACAAGGAAGGGGCAGAGAGACAATGAGCAGTTCTTC
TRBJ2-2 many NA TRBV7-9 CASSTHTGELFF TGTGCCAGCAGCACACACACCGGGGAGCTGTTTTTT
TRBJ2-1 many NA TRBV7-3 CASSSGSKQFF TGTGCCAGCAGCTCCGGAAGCAAGCAGTTCTTC
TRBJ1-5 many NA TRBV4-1 CASSQVGGSNQPQHF TGCGCCAGCAGCCAAGTAGGCGGGAGCAATCAGCCCCAGCATTTT
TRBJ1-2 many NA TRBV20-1 CSASTGLYGYTF TGCAGTGCTAGTACAGGGCTTTATGGCTACACCTTC
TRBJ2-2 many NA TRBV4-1 CASSLDGTPNTGELFF TGCGCCAGCAGCCTCGACGGGACACCGAACACCGGGGAGCTGTTTTTT
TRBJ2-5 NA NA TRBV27 CASSLWDKETQYF TGTGCCAGCAGTTTATGGGACAAAGAGACCCAGTACTTC
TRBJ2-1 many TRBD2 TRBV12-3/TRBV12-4 CASSLITSGEVEQFF TGTGCCAGCAGTTTGATAACTAGCGGGGAGGTTGAGCAGTTCTTC
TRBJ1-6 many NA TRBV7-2 CASSRTAPPLHF TGTGCCAGCAGCCGGACGGCTCCACCCCTCCACTTT
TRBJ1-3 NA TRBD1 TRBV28 CASSPLSGTGGNTIYF TGTGCCAGCAGTCCCCTTTCAGGGACAGGAGGAAACACCATATATTTT
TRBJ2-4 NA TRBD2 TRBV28 CASSFSGGANIQYF TGTGCCAGCAGTTTTTCCGGGGGGGCAAACATTCAGTACTTC
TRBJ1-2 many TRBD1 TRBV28 CGTGEYGYTF TGTGGGACAGGGGAGTATGGCTACACCTTC
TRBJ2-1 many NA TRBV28 CASSPRLRREVSYNEQFF TGTGCCAGCAGCCCCAGACTGAGGAGGGAGGTCTCCTACAATGAGCAGTTCTTC
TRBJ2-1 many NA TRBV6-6 CASSYGLDVRRGDEQFF TGTGCCAGCAGTTACGGGCTAGATGTCCGACGTGGAGATGAGCAGTTCTTC
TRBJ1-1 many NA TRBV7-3 CASSLSGASTEAFF TGTGCCAGCAGCTTATCGGGAGCATCCACTGAAGCTTTCTTT
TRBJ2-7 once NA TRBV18 CASSPIWQKYTYEQYF TGTGCCAGCTCACCAATATGGCAGAAATACACCTACGAGCAGTACTTC
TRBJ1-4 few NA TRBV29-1 CSARTRGSNEKLFF TGCAGCGCCCGCACCAGGGGTTCTAATGAAAAACTGTTTTTT
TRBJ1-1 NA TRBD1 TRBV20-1 CSARDMDRRNTEAFF TGCAGTGCTAGAGACATGGACAGGCGGAACACTGAAGCTTTCTTT
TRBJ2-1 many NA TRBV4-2 CASSGVGRLRDEQFF TGTGCCAGCAGTGGGGTGGGACGTCTGAGGGATGAGCAGTTCTTC
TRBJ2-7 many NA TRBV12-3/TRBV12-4 CASSLDRLSTLEQYF TGTGCCAGCAGTTTAGACAGACTCTCTACTCTCGAGCAGTACTTC
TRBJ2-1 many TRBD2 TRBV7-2 CASSSSPSGVQEQFF TGTGCCAGCAGCTCGAGTCCTAGCGGGGTTCAAGAGCAGTTCTTC
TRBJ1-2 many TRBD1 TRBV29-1 CSFRLATGGRGYTF TGCAGCTTCCGACTAGCGACAGGGGGCCGTGGCTACACCTTC
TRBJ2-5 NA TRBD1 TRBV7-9 CASSSNRGAETQYF TGTGCCAGCAGCTCGAACAGGGGAGCGGAGACCCAGTACTTC
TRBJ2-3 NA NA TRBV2 CASSARGSTDTQYF TGTGCCAGCAGTGCCCGGGGAAGCACAGATACGCAGTATTTT
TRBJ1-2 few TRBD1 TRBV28 CASSQGAWYGYTF TGTGCCAGCAGTCAGGGGGCTTGGTATGGCTACACCTTC
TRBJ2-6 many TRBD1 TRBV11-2 CASSAGQVLGSGANVLTF TGTGCCAGCAGCGCAGGACAGGTCCTAGGCTCTGGGGCCAACGTCCTGACTTTC
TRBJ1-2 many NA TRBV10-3 CAISDRQSSGYTF TGTGCCATCAGTGACAGACAGTCCTCTGGCTACACCTTC
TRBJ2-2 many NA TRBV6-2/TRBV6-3 CASTQATGTGELFF TGTGCCAGCACCCAGGCAACGGGGACCGGGGAGCTGTTTTTT
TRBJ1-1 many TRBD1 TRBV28 CASSSQGAKGGTEAFF TGTGCCAGCAGTTCACAGGGGGCGAAGGGTGGGACTGAAGCTTTCTTT
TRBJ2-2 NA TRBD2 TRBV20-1 CSARDYRLAAHVNTGELFF TGCAGTGCTAGAGATTACCGACTAGCGGCCCACGTGAACACCGGGGAGCTGTTTTTT
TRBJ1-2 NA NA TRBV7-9 CASSLGFNYGYTF TGTGCCAGCAGCTTGGGATTTAACTATGGCTACACCTTC
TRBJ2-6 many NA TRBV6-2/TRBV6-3 CASSYSSSNGANVLTF TGTGCCAGCAGTTACTCATCCAGTAACGGGGCCAACGTCCTGACTTTC
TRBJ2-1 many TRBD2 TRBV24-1 CATSVGGGKNEQFF TGTGCCACCAGTGTAGGCGGGGGGAAAAATGAGCAGTTCTTC
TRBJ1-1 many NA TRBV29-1 CSARDGGGTEAFF TGCAGCGCCCGCGACGGTGGGGGAACTGAAGCTTTCTTT
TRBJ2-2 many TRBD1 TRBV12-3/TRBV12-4 CASTPGQGGSGELFF TGTGCCAGCACTCCGGGACAGGGTGGGAGCGGGGAGCTGTTTTTT
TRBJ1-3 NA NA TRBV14 CASSQITGMVGNTIYF TGTGCCAGCAGCCAGATCACCGGTATGGTCGGAAACACCATATATTTT
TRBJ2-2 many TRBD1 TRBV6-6 CASTLGETGRTGELFF TGTGCCAGCACCTTGGGCGAGACAGGGCGCACCGGGGAGCTGTTTTTT
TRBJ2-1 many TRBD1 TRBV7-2 CASSLSRGNEQFF TGTGCCAGCAGCTTATCCAGGGGGAATGAGCAGTTCTTC
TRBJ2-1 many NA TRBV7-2 CASSLAPSNEQFF TGTGCCAGCAGCTTAGCGCCTAGCAATGAGCAGTTCTTC
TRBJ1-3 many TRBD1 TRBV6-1 CASSSDRGNTIYF TGTGCCAGCAGTTCGGACAGGGGAAACACCATATATTTT
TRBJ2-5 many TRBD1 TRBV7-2 CASSRWGQGAQETQYF TGTGCCAGCAGCCGCTGGGGACAGGGGGCACAAGAGACCCAGTACTTC
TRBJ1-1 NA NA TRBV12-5 CASGLTQGIGTEAFF TGTGCTAGTGGTTTGACGCAGGGGATAGGCACTGAAGCTTTCTTT
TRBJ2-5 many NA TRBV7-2 CASSLAGSGTQYF TGTGCCAGCAGCTTAGCGGGGAGTGGGACCCAGTACTTC